A single sample gave rise to the 23 T cell receptor beta chains below, sequenced in a study of cytomegalovirus exposure and HLA in healthy donors. This PCR relied on a set of 60 Vbeta primers and 13 Jbeta primers. Sequencing used immunoSEQ multiplex PCR; TCRdb keeps in-frame clones, though not all of them. The table has 55,000 to 80,000 clones, roughly two thirds seen once. Sequenced material: PBMCs. Receptor source: a woman in her twenties or thirties in good health and CMV-seronegative.

The chain couples TRBV7-9 to TRBJ1-2, with TRBD1 matching 7 bases. This CDR3 spans 11 amino acids. The germline CDR1 and CDR2 sequences are SEHNR and FQNEAQ (reference sequence). V shed 5 bases and J 13 bases; nucleotides not matched to a gene: 7. The CDR3: CASSPDRDFTF. The CDR3 DNA reads TGTGCCAGCAGCCCCGACAGGGATTTCACCTTC. The entire variable domain, with the rest obtained from reference TRBV7-9 and TRBJ1-2, is as follows: DTGVSQNPRHKITKRGQNVTFRCDPISEHNRLYWYRQTLGQGPEFLTYFQNEAQLEKSRLLSDRFSAERPKGSFSTLEIQRTEQGDSAMYLCASSPDRDFTFGSGTRLTVV.

This clone was detected only a few times. The chain has TRBV29-1 and TRBJ1-2; 9 bases are a match to TRBD1. V lost 0 bases to trimming and J lost 6 bases; unmatched junction nucleotides: 11. The germline CDR1 and CDR2 sequences are SQVTM and ANQGSEA. The CDR3 contains 16 residues. The chain's CDR3 is CSVEDFGTGGANGYTF. CDR3 sequence (DNA): TGCAGCGTTGAAGATTTCGGTACAGGGGGCGCGAATGGCTACACCTTC.

This clone has only a few counts. The J gene is TRBJ1-1, the V gene TRBV5-4, with 7 nucleotides matching TRBD1. This CDR3 is built from 14 residues. Germline CDR1 and CDR2: SGHNT and YYREEE (reference sequence). V lost 4 bases and J lost 1; bases outside the gene matches: 4. DNA for the CDR3: TGTGCCAGCAGCACACGGACAGGGAACACTGAAGCTTTCTTT. It encodes CASSTRTGNTEAFF.

The V and J genes are TRBV27 and TRBJ1-2, with a weak D call TRBD1 (6 bases). V lost 0 bases, J lost 4 bases, and 12 bases lay in between. The length of the CDR3 is 15 residues. The germline V gene has CDR1 MNHEY and CDR2 SMNVEV (reference sequence). This CDR3 is CASSLSGAGVYGYTF. CDR3 in DNA: TGTGCCAGCAGTTTATCGGGGGCTGGGGTCTATGGCTACACCTTC.

The chain is built from TRBV5-4 and TRBJ1-2; the match to TRBD1 covers 7 bases. The V gene's germline CDR1 is SGHNT and CDR2 YYREEE (reference sequence). This CDR3 is 15 amino acids long. The ends lost 6 bases at V and 4 bases at J; junction bases unmatched: 12. The CDR3: CASNPQTGIPYGYTF. In DNA, the CDR3 is TGTGCCAGCAACCCCCAGACAGGGATCCCCTATGGCTACACCTTC.

This clone was counted between two and nine times. J is TRBJ1-4 and V is TRBV19; D call uncertain. This CDR3 has 16 amino acids. Germline CDR1 and CDR2: LNHDA and SQIVND (reference sequence). V lost 6 bases and J lost 3, with 17 bases in between. CDR3 loop: CASSTILRHSNEKLFF. Here the CDR3 DNA reads TGTGCCAGTAGCACGATTCTCCGACACTCTAATGAAAAACTGTTTTTT.

The rearrangement links TRBV6-1 to TRBJ2-6; 8 nucleotides line up with TRBD1. The CDR3 length is 15 residues. The junction had 1 base not matched to a gene; V was cut back by 5 bases and J by 1 base. The V gene's germline CDR1 is MNHNS and CDR2 SASEGT. The CDR3 sequence: CASSQGASGANVLTF. As DNA, the CDR3 is TGTGCCAGCAGTCAGGGGGCGTCTGGGGCCAACGTCCTGACTTTC.

This clone has more than one count but fewer than ten. A much larger clone sits a single nucleotide away, making a read error possible. Other DNA sequences from this sample encode an identical CDR3 as well. The chain is built from TRBV4-3 and TRBJ1-2; D is possibly TRBD1 (6 bases). CDR1 and CDR2 from the germline V gene are LGHNA and YSLEER. Between the trimmed V and J ends, which lost 0 bases and 5 bases, there was a span of 13 bases. The CDR3 loop spans 15 amino acids. The CDR3 loop is CASSQDSGAGYGYTF. The CDR3 coding sequence is TGCGCCAGCAGCCAAGACTCAGGGGCCGGGTATGGCTACACCTTC.

The V call is TRBV15, the J call TRBJ2-2; perhaps TRBD2 as D (6 bases). The germline V and J ends were trimmed by 2 bases and 1 base, with 14 bases remaining between them. Germline CDR1 reads LNHNV; CDR2 reads YYDKDF (reference sequence). The CDR3 is made up of 17 amino acids. CDR3 nucleotides: TGTGCCACCAGCAGATTTCCGGGACTTATGAACACCGGGGAGCTGTTTTTT. This encodes CATSRFPGLMNTGELFF.

The chain joins TRBV6-5 to TRBJ2-5, with 8 nucleotides matching TRBD2. Germline-derived CDR1 and CDR2 are MNHEY and SVGAGI. V shed 5 bases and J 3 bases; nucleotides not matched to a gene: 5. This CDR3 has 14 amino acids. The CDR3 DNA reads TGTGCCAGCAGTGAGGGCGGGGGGAAAGAGACCCAGTACTTC. Translated: CASSEGGGKETQYF.

This chain uses TRBV5-4 with TRBJ2-1; TRBD2 agrees at 8 bases. CDR3 length equals 17 residues. CDR1 and CDR2 (germline): SGHNT, YYREEE (reference sequence). V lost 0 bases, J lost 2 bases, and 7 bases stayed unmatched. The CDR3 region is CASSLGSGGGTYNEQFF. CDR3 nucleotide sequence: TGTGCCAGCAGCTTGGGTTCGGGGGGGGGAACCTACAATGAGCAGTTCTTC.

The chain joins TRBV7-9 to TRBJ2-1, with D uncertain. The germline CDR1 and CDR2 sequences are SEHNR and FQNEAQ (reference sequence). The CDR3 contains 12 residues. The V end lost 1 base, the J end lost 10 bases, and 8 bases lay between the germline ends. CDR3 DNA sequence: TGTGCCAGCAGCTTAGGGCAGTACGAGCAGTTCTTC. The encoded protein is CASSLGQYEQFF.

This clone was counted a few times. The V gene is TRBV4-3, the J gene TRBJ2-5; a possible D gene is TRBD1 (6 bases). The CDR3 contains 15 residues. Germline loops: CDR1 LGHNA, CDR2 YSLEER. V lost 2 bases and J lost 1, with 11 bases in between. CDR3 residues: CASSQLWTAQETQYF. The CDR3 region has the DNA TGCGCCAGCAGCCAACTTTGGACAGCCCAAGAGACCCAGTACTTC.

This clone was counted between two and nine times. The V call is TRBV10-3, the J call TRBJ2-3, with 10 positions matching TRBD2. From germline, CDR1 is ENHRY and CDR2 SYGVKD. The CDR3 consists of 18 residues. V shed 8 bases, J shed 3 bases, and the junction held 17 bases outside the gene matches. The CDR3 spells CAIGFSSGGPAPTDTQYF. The CDR3 bases are TGTGCCATCGGATTTTCTAGCGGGGGCCCGGCCCCAACAGATACGCAGTATTTT.

V and J are TRBV15 and TRBJ2-7; 8 nucleotides match TRBD1. J was trimmed by 0 bases and V by 2 bases; bases with no gene match: 9. Germline V lookup: CDR1 LNHNV, CDR2 YYDKDF (reference sequence). The CDR3 has 17 amino acids. The DNA of the CDR3 is TGTGCCACCAGCAGACTCGGGACAGGAACCTCCTCCTACGAGCAGTACTTC. Amino acids: CATSRLGTGTSSYEQYF. Supplemented by reference TRBV15 and TRBJ2-7, the full variable domain reads DAMVIQNPRYQVTQFGKPVTLSCSQTLNHNVMYWYQQKSSQAPKLLFHYYDKDFNNEADTPDNFQSRRPNTSFCFLDIRSPGLGDTAMYLCATSRLGTGTSSYEQYFGPGTRLTVT.

This clone has just one count. The chain combines TRBV27 with TRBJ1-5; the D gene is possibly TRBD1 (6 bases). The germline V gene encodes CDR1 MNHEY and CDR2 SMNVEV (reference sequence). Trimming took 6 bases from V and 4 from J, leaving 25 bases between them. CDR3 size: 18 residues. The DNA for the CDR3 is TGTGCCAGCAGCCCCAAGGGTCCTTGGGGGCGTCAAAATCAGCCCCAGCATTTT. Protein sequence: CASSPKGPWGRQNQPQHF.

This clone has a handful of counts. The chain couples TRBV13 to TRBJ2-7; 7 bases fit TRBD1. Germline-derived CDR1 and CDR2 are PRHDT and FYEKMQ (reference sequence). The CDR3 has 15 residues. V shed 5 bases and J 0 bases; nucleotides not matched to a gene: 7. The DNA for the CDR3 is TGTGCCAGCAGCGACCGGGACAGATACTCCTACGAGCAGTACTTC. Amino acids: CASSDRDRYSYEQYF.

In its sample, this clone was seen a few times. The chain has TRBV2 and TRBJ2-1, with 9 bases aligning to TRBD2. V shed 3 bases, J shed 3 bases, and the junction held 6 bases outside the gene matches. This CDR3 region has 16 residues. Germline values: CDR1 SNHLY, CDR2 FYNNEI. The CDR3 coding sequence is TGTGCCAGCAGTGAGGCGGCGGGGGGGAACTACAATGAGCAGTTCTTC. Translating gives CASSEAAGGNYNEQFF.

The gene calls are TRBV7-2 and TRBJ2-3; D might be TRBD2 (7 bases). The CDR3 loop spans 17 amino acids. Trimming took 3 bases from V and 1 from J, leaving 17 bases between them. Germline assignment: CDR1 SGHTA and CDR2 FQGNSA. The CDR3 sequence: CASSFLEGGQGTDTQYF. CDR3 bases: TGTGCCAGCAGCTTCCTTGAGGGGGGGCAGGGCACAGATACGCAGTATTTT.

The chain recombines TRBV7-6 with TRBJ1-1; maybe TRBD1 (5 bases). V gave up 6 bases and J gave up 0 bases, with 8 bases separating them. The CDR3 is 13 amino acids. From germline, CDR1 is SGHVS and CDR2 FNYEAQ. CDR3 residues: CASSQDMNTEAFF. CDR3 sequence (DNA): TGTGCCAGCAGTCAGGACATGAACACTGAAGCTTTCTTT.

The chain joins TRBV6-1 to TRBJ1-2, with a weak D call TRBD1 (6 bases). The CDR3 totals 15 residues. Germline CDR1 and CDR2: MNHNS and SASEGT. The V end was cut by 3 bases, the J end by 0 bases, with 11 bases between. CDR3 protein: CASSETGTPNYGYTF. The CDR3 DNA is TGTGCCAGCAGTGAGACCGGGACACCTAACTATGGCTACACCTTC.

This chain connects TRBV2 to TRBJ2-5; D perhaps matches TRBD1 (5 bases). Germline CDR1 reads SNHLY; CDR2 reads FYNNEI. This CDR3 region has 14 residues. V was cut by 6 bases and J by 2 bases, with 13 bases left in between. The CDR3: CASSLDITQETQYF. The CDR3 bases are TGTGCCAGCAGCTTGGACATAACGCAAGAGACCCAGTACTTC. The whole variable domain, remainder taken from reference TRBV2 and TRBJ2-5, is EPEVTQTPSHQVTQMGQEVILRCVPISNHLYFYWYRQILGQKVEFLVSFYNNEISEKSEIFDDQFSVERPDGSNFTLKIRSTKLEDSAMYFCASSLDITQETQYFGPGTRLLVL.

The chain couples TRBV5-1 to TRBJ2-7, with D possibly TRBD2 on 6 matching bases. The CDR3 length is 15 residues. V was shortened by 0 bases and J by 4 bases, with 14 bases between the two germline ends. Per germline, CDR1 SGHRS and CDR2 YFSETQ. This CDR3 is CASSLVGGEAYEQYF. CDR3 bases: TGCGCCAGCAGCTTGGTAGGCGGGGAGGCTTACGAGCAGTACTTC.